The rows below give T cell receptor beta chains drawn from one sample of a study of cytomegalovirus exposure and HLA in healthy donors. Using immunoSEQ multiplex PCR, the repertoire was profiled, and TCRdb retains in-frame clones only, with some absent. The table shows 100,000 to 150,000 clones, with around three quarters occurring only once. Specimen: PBMCs. The receptors shown here come from a woman aged 45-65 years in good health and CMV-seronegative. CDR3s include the opening cysteine and the closing phenylalanine or tryptophan. Fields, in order: clone size, D gene, J gene, V gene, CDR3 protein, CDR3 DNA. A D gene is named only where the DNA matches it firmly. Size values are once, few and many counts, or a class for expanded clones, and some rows have none.

>.|TRBD2|TRBJ2-4|TRBV27
CASGYFVAGGGDIQYF
TGTGCCAGCGGGTACTTCGTAGCGGGAGGAGGTGACATTCAGTACTTC
>once|TRBD2|TRBJ2-3|TRBV6-6
CASSYSRLAPPDTQYF
TGTGCCAGCAGTTACTCACGACTAGCGCCACCAGATACGCAGTATTTT
>.|.|TRBJ2-5|TRBV30
CSGGVRDQYF
TGCTCCGGAGGGGTTAGGGACCAGTACTTC
>.|.|TRBJ2-1|TRBV7-3
CASSRTILGGGRGYEQFF
TGTGCCAGCAGCCGAACCATACTCGGAGGGGGCCGGGGTTATGAGCAGTTCTTC
>.|.|TRBJ1-3|TRBV30
CASHRETVGNTIYF
TGTGCCTCGCACAGGGAGACGGTCGGAAACACCATATATTTT
>.|TRBD2|TRBJ2-1|TRBV4-1
CASSHSGRDSYNEQFF
TGCGCCAGCAGCCATAGCGGGAGGGACTCCTACAATGAGCAGTTCTTC
>few|.|TRBJ2-5|TRBV4-2
CASSQEGDSGVKETQYF
TGTGCCAGCAGCCAAGAGGGGGATAGCGGAGTCAAAGAGACCCAGTACTTC
>.|.|TRBJ1-1|TRBV28
CASSFGHMNTEAFF
TGTGCCAGCAGTTTCGGACATATGAACACTGAAGCTTTCTTT
>.|.|TRBJ2-5|TRBV4-2
CASSQVIGETQYF
TGTGCCAGCAGCCAAGTCATCGGAGAGACCCAGTACTTC
>.|TRBD2|TRBJ2-7|TRBV30
CAWSVLAGVALYEQYF
TGTGCCTGGAGTGTACTAGCGGGAGTAGCCCTCTACGAGCAGTACTTC
>.|.|TRBJ2-3|TRBV7-2
CASSFQGPDTQYF
TGTGCCAGCAGCTTTCAGGGCCCAGATACGCAGTATTTT
>.|.|TRBJ1-3|TRBV2
CASRKENSGNTIYF
TGTGCCAGCAGAAAAGAGAACTCTGGAAACACCATATATTTT
>.|TRBD1|TRBJ2-5|TRBV11-1
CASSRNRGGETQYF
TGTGCCAGCAGCCGCAACAGGGGTGGAGAGACCCAGTACTTC
>once|.|TRBJ1-1|TRBV30
CAWSVQSGTEAFF
TGTGCCTGGAGTGTACAGAGCGGGACTGAAGCTTTCTTT
>.|TRBD2|TRBJ2-1|TRBV5-1
CASSLASGSSDEQFF
TGCGCCAGCAGCTTGGCTAGCGGGAGTTCAGATGAGCAGTTCTTC
>.|TRBD2|TRBJ2-3|TRBV9
CASSQLLAGGIDTQYF
TGTGCCAGCAGCCAACTGCTAGCGGGGGGTATAGATACGCAGTATTTT
>.|TRBD1|TRBJ2-1|TRBV19
CASSMDRAFNEQFF
TGTGCCAGTAGTATGGACAGGGCTTTCAATGAGCAGTTCTTC
>.|.|TRBJ2-3|TRBV28
CASSLLAVTDTQYF
TGTGCCAGCAGTTTACTGGCAGTCACAGATACGCAGTATTTT
>.|TRBD2|TRBJ2-2|TRBV6-4
CASSALAGGNTGELFF
TGTGCCAGCAGCGCACTAGCGGGAGGAAACACCGGGGAGCTGTTTTTT
>.|.|TRBJ1-2|TRBV5-4
CATKPISRDGYTF
TGTGCCACCAAGCCCATCAGTCGGGATGGCTACACCTTC
>.|TRBD1|TRBJ1-2|TRBV4-2
CASSQGAGGTAYGYTF
TGTGCCAGCAGCCAAGGGGCAGGGGGTACTGCCTATGGCTACACCTTC
>.|.|TRBJ2-2|TRBV11-3
CASSKTRASGELFF
TGTGCCAGCAGCAAAACGAGGGCCAGCGGGGAGCTGTTTTTT
>.|TRBD1|TRBJ1-5|TRBV6-1
CASRGQTQPQHF
TGTGCCAGCAGGGGACAGACACAGCCCCAGCATTTT
>.|.|TRBJ2-1|TRBV27
CASSSSASYNEQFF
TGTGCCAGCAGTTCCAGCGCCTCCTACAATGAGCAGTTCTTC
>.|TRBD1|TRBJ1-1|TRBV5-8
CASSLDRDSGLGTEAFF
TGTGCCAGCAGCTTGGACCGGGACAGCGGTCTGGGCACTGAAGCTTTCTTT
>.|.|TRBJ1-3|TRBV10-3
CAISPTVTFGNTIYF
TGTGCCATCAGTCCGACAGTTACCTTCGGAAACACCATATATTTT
>.|.|TRBJ2-5|TRBV7-9
CASSSFAGAGQETQYF
TGTGCCAGCAGCTCCTTTGCAGGGGCTGGCCAAGAGACCCAGTACTTC
>.|.|TRBJ2-1|TRBV28
CASIGRGRGEQFF
TGTGCCAGCATAGGGCGGGGCCGAGGTGAGCAGTTCTTC
>.|TRBD2|TRBJ2-2|TRBV9
CASSVRTGAGTGELFF
TGTGCCAGCAGCGTGAGAACGGGAGCGGGGACCGGGGAGCTGTTTTTT
>.|.|TRBJ2-7|TRBV7-8
CASSLSFSGRDEQYF
TGTGCCAGCAGCTTAAGTTTTAGCGGCCGTGACGAGCAGTACTTC
>few|.|TRBJ2-2|TRBV27
CASSLPPGELFF
TGTGCCAGCAGCCTCCCCCCCGGGGAGCTGTTTTTT
>.|TRBD2|TRBJ2-7|TRBV11-3
CASSSAAGERSYEQYF
TGTGCCAGCAGCTCGGCGGCGGGAGAACGATCCTACGAGCAGTACTTC
>few|TRBD2|TRBJ2-1|TRBV29-1
CSVGTSGWNEQFF
TGCAGCGTTGGAACTAGCGGGTGGAATGAGCAGTTCTTC
>.|TRBD1|TRBJ1-2|TRBV10-3
CAIRNLRDRGPYGYTF
TGTGCCATCAGGAACCTCCGGGACAGGGGACCCTATGGCTACACCTTC
>.|TRBD2|TRBJ2-2|TRBV12-5
CASGSTSGRAIGELFF
TGTGCTAGTGGTTCCACTAGCGGGAGGGCCATCGGGGAGCTGTTTTTT
>.|TRBD2|TRBJ2-1|TRBV27
CASHPLGGSNDEQFF
TGTGCCAGCCATCCCCTTGGCGGGAGTAATGATGAGCAGTTCTTC
>.|TRBD1|TRBJ2-7|TRBV18
CASSPRQGADEQYF
TGTGCCAGCTCCCCCAGACAGGGGGCGGACGAGCAGTACTTC
>few|.|TRBJ1-2|TRBV7-2
CASSLYEGGYGYTF
TGTGCCAGCAGCTTATATGAGGGTGGCTATGGCTACACCTTC
>.|.|TRBJ2-1|TRBV6-1
CASSAYSNEQFF
TGTGCCAGCAGTGCTTACAGCAATGAGCAGTTCTTC
>.|.|TRBJ1-4|TRBV11-1
CASSLGHGNEKLFF
TGTGCCAGCAGCTTAGGACATGGGAATGAAAAACTGTTTTTT
>few|TRBD1|TRBJ2-7|TRBV5-4
CASSQAGTGGYEQYF
TGTGCCAGCAGCCAGGCCGGGACAGGAGGCTACGAGCAGTACTTC
>.|.|TRBJ2-6|TRBV10-3
CAISEYSGLGANVLTF
TGTGCCATCAGTGAATATTCAGGGCTTGGGGCCAACGTCCTGACTTTC
>.|TRBD1|TRBJ2-7|TRBV5-1
CASSNGTVSYEQYF
TGCGCCAGCAGCAACGGGACAGTTTCCTACGAGCAGTACTTC
>.|.|TRBJ2-1|TRBV30
CAADGGFHNEQFF
TGTGCCGCTGACGGGGGTTTCCACAATGAGCAGTTCTTC
>.|TRBD1|TRBJ1-4|TRBV28
CASRLGQANEKLFF
TGTGCCAGCAGACTTGGACAGGCTAATGAAAAACTGTTTTTT
>.|.|TRBJ2-7|TRBV11-2
CASSFGGLVRDEQYF
TGTGCCAGCAGCTTTGGAGGTTTAGTCCGGGACGAGCAGTACTTC
>.|.|TRBJ1-1|TRBV29-1
CSVGFWGGQGTEAFF
TGCAGCGTTGGATTTTGGGGGGGGCAAGGCACTGAAGCTTTCTTT
>.|TRBD1|TRBJ1-2|TRBV5-1
CASRHTGTGEGYTF
TGCGCCAGCAGGCATACCGGGACAGGGGAAGGCTACACCTTC
>.|.|TRBJ1-3|TRBV30
CAWSVAGTGNTIYF
TGTGCCTGGAGTGTAGCGGGAACCGGAAACACCATATATTTT